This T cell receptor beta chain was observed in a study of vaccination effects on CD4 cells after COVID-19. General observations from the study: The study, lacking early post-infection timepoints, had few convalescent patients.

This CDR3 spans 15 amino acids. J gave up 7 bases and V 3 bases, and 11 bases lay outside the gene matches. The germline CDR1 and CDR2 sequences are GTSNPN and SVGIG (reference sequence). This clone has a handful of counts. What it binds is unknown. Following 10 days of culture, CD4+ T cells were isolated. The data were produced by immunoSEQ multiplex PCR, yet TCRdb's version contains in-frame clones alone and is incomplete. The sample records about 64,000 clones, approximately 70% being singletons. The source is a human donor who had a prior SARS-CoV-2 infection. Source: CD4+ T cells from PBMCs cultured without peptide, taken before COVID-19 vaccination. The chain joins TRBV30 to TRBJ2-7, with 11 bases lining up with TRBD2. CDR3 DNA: TGTGCCTGGAGCAAAACCGGGACTAGCGGACATGAGCAGTACTTC. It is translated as CAWSKTGTSGHEQYF.